This paragraph reports one T cell receptor (beta chain). What it binds is not known. These data come from a study of cytomegalovirus exposure and HLA in healthy donors. A multiplex PCR was run with 60 Vbeta primers and 13 Jbeta primers. Using immunoSEQ multiplex PCR, the repertoire was profiled, and TCRdb retains in-frame clones only, with some absent. The sample comprises 150,000 to 200,000 clones, 84% of which are singletons, and more than 4% rests with the top ten. Study-wide results and limits: Later work found most CMV-associated TCR beta chains apparently HLA-restricted. Some TCR beta chains (around 160 of them) were listed as cytomegalovirus-associated. As a later analysis showed, a missense DCLRE1C variant was linked to trimming of TCR beta V- and J-genes.

The clonotype comes from a man between 18 and 35 years old in good health and CMV-seronegative. The source material was PBMCs.

CDR3 sequence reads: CASSPKTGSWETQYF. In nucleotides, the CDR3 is TGTGCCAGCTCACCAAAGACTGGATCTTGGGAGACCCAGTACTTC. This chain connects TRBV18 to TRBJ2-5, with D unclear. Trimming took 2 bases from V and 5 from J, leaving 15 bases between them. CDR1 and CDR2 (germline): KGHSH, LQKENI. The CDR3 extends over 15 amino acids. The complete variable domain, with remaining parts taken from reference TRBV18 and TRBJ2-5, reads NAGVMQNPRHLVRRRGQEARLRCSPMKGHSHVYWYRQLPEEGLKFMVYLQKENIIDESGMPKERFSAEFPKEGPSILRIQQVVRGDSAAYFCASSPKTGSWETQYFGPGTRLLVL.